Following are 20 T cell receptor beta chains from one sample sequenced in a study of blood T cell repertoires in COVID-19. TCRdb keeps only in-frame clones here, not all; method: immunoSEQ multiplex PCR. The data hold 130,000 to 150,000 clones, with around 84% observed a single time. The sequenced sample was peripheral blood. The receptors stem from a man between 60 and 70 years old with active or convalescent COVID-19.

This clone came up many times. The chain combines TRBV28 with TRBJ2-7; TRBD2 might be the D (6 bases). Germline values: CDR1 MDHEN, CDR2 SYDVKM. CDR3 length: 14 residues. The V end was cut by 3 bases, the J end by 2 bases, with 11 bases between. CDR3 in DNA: TGTGCCAGCAGTTTTGGGAGGCAGGCCTACGAGCAGTACTTC. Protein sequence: CASSFGRQAYEQYF.

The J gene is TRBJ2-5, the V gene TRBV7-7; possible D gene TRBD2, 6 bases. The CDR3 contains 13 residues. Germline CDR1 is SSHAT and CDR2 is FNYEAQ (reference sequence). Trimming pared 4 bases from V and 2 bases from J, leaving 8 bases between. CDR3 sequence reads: CASSSGLQETQYF. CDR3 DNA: TGTGCCAGCAGCTCGGGACTGCAAGAGACCCAGTACTTC.

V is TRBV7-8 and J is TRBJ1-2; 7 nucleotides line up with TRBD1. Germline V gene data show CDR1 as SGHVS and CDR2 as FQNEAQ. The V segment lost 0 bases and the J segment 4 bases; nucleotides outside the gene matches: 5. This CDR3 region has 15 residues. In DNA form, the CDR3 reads TGTGCCAGCAGCTTAGCCAGACAGGGTGGCTATGGCTACACCTTC. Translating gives CASSLARQGGYGYTF.

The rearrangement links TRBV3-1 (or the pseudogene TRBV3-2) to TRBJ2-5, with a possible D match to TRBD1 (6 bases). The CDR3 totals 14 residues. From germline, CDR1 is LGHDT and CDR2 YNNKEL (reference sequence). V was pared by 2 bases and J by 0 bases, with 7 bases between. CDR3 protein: CASSQTGYQETQYF. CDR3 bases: TGTGCCAGCAGCCAAACAGGGTACCAAGAGACCCAGTACTTC.

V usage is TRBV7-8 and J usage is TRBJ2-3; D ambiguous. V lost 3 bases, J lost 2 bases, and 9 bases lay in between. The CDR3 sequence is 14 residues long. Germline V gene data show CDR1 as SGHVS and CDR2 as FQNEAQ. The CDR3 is CASSFRILTDTQYF. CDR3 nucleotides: TGTGCCAGCAGCTTTCGAATACTCACAGATACGCAGTATTTT. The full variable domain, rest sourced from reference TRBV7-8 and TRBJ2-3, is GAGVSQSPRYKVAKRGQDVALRCDPISGHVSLFWYQQALGQGPEFLTYFQNEAQLDKSGLPSDRFFAERPEGSVSTLKIQRTQQEDSAVYLCASSFRILTDTQYFGPGTRLTVL.

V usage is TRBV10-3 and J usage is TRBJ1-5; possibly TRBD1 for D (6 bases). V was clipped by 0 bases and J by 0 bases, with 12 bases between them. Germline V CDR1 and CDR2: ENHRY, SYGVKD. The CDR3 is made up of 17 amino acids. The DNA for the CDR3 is TGTGCCATCAGTGAGTCAAAAGGACAGTATAGCAATCAGCCCCAGCATTTT. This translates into CAISESKGQYSNQPQHF.

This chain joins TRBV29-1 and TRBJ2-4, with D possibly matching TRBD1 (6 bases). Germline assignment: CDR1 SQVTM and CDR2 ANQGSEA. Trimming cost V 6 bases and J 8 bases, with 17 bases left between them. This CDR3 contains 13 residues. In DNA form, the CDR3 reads TGCAGCGTACGTGCCGGGACAAATGACATTCAGTACTTC. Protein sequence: CSVRAGTNDIQYF.

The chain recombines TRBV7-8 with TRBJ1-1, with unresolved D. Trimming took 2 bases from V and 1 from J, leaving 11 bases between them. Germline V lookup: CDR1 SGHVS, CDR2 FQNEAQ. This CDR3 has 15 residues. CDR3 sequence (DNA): TGTGCCAGCAGCTTAAGTCGTGGCCGGAACACTGAAGCTTTCTTT. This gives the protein CASSLSRGRNTEAFF.

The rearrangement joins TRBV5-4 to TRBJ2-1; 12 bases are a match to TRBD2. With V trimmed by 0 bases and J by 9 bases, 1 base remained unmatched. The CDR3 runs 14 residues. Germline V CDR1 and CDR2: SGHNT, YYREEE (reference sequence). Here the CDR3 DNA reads TGTGCCAGCAGCTTGGGACTAGCGGGAGTTGAGCAGTTCTTC. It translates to CASSLGLAGVEQFF.

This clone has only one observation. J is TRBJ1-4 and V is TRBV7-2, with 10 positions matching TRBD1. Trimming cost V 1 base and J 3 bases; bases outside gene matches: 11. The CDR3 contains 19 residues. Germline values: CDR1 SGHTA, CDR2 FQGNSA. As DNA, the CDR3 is TGTGCCAGCAGCTTAGAGACAGGGGGCGTTGGTCGGTCTAATGAAAAACTGTTTTTT. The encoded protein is CASSLETGGVGRSNEKLFF.

The CDR3 loop is CASAASLGTEAFF. The CDR3 DNA reads as TGTGCTAGTGCTGCCTCACTCGGGACTGAAGCTTTCTTT. The chain couples TRBV12-5 to TRBJ1-1; no reliable D call. Per the germline V gene, CDR1 is LGHNT and CDR2 is FRNRAP. The V and J ends lost 7 bases and 5 bases respectively, with 14 bases between them. The CDR3 covers 13 residues.

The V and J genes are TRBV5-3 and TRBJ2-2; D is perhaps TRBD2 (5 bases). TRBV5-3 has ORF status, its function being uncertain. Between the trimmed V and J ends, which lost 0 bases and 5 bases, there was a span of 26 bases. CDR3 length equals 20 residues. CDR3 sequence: CARSLGKLEQPCSTTGELFF. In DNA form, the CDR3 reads TGTGCCAGAAGCTTGGGCAAACTAGAGCAACCTTGCTCAACGACCGGGGAGCTGTTTTTT.

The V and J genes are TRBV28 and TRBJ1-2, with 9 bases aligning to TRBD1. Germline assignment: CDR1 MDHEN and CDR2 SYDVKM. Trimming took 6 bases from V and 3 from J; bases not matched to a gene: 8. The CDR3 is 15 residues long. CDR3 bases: TGTGCCAGCAGATCGGACAGGGGTCAGGACTATGGCTACACCTTC. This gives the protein CASRSDRGQDYGYTF.

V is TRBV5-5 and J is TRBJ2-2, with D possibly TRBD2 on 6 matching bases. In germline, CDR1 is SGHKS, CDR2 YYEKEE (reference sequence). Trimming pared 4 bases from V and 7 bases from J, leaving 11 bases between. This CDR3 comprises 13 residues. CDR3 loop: CASSRSSVGELFF. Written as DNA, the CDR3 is TGTGCCAGCAGCCGCTCTAGCGTCGGGGAGCTGTTTTTT.

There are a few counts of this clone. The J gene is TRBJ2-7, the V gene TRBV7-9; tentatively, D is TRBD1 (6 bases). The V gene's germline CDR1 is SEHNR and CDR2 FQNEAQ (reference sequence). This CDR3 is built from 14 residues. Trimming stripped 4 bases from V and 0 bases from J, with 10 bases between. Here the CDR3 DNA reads TGTGCCAGCAGCTGGGGGCAGAGCTCCTACGAGCAGTACTTC. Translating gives CASSWGQSSYEQYF.

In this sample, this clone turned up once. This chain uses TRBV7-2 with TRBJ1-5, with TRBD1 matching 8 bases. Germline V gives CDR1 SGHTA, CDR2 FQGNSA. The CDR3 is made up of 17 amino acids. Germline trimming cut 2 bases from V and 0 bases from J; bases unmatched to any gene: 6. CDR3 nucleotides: TGTGCCAGCAGCTTAACATACAGGGGGGCTAGCAATCAGCCCCAGCATTTT. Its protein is CASSLTYRGASNQPQHF. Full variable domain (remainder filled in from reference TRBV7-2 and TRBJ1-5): GAGVSQSPSNKVTEKGKDVELRCDPISGHTALYWYRQSLGQGLEFLIYFQGNSAPDKSGLPSDRFSAERTGGSVSTLTIQRTQQEDSAVYLCASSLTYRGASNQPQHFGDGTRLSIL.

The CDR3 bases are TGTGCCAGCAGCTTAATGGGGAGGGGGAACACTGAAGCTTTCTTT. Protein product: CASSLMGRGNTEAFF. The rearrangement links TRBV7-2 to TRBJ1-1; D might be TRBD1 (5 bases). Between the trimmed V and J ends, which lost 2 bases and 1 base, there was a span of 11 bases. The CDR3 extends over 15 amino acids. Looked up from germline, CDR1 is SGHTA and CDR2 is FQGNSA.

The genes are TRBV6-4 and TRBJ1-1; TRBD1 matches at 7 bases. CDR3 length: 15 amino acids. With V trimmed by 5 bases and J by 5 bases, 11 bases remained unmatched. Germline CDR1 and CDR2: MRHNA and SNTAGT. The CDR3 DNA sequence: TGTGCCAGCAGTCCGACGACAGGGATGGTAACTGAAGCTTTCTTT. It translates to CASSPTTGMVTEAFF.

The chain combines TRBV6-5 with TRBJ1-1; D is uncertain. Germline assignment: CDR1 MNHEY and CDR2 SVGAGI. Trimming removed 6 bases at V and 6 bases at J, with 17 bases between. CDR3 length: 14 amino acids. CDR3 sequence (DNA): TGTGCCAGCAGACTAACAGCGGGCGACCCTGAAGCTTTCTTT. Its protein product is CASRLTAGDPEAFF.

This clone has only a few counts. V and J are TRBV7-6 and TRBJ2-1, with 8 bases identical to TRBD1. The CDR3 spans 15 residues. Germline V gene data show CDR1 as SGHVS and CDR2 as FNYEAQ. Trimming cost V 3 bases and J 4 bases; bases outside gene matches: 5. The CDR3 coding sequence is TGTGCCAGCAGCTTCCAGGGGACAGGATACAATGAGCAGTTCTTC. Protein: CASSFQGTGYNEQFF.